This T cell receptor (beta chain) is drawn from a study of T-cell reconstitution after alpha-beta-depleted transplantation in children. Whole-study findings and limits: Newly produced T cells mostly accounted for T-cell counts and diversity one year post-transplant. Alpha-beta T cells about two months after transplant reportedly derived from several hundred expanded graft clones. Certain patients had high TCRbeta diversity at day 60, and it came from recipient T cells and thymic progenitors that survived.

The V gene lost 2 bases and the J gene lost 8 bases, with 18 bases spanning the gap. The CDR3 totals 15 residues. Germline V lookup: CDR1 SGHTA, CDR2 FQGNSA. For TCRbeta, the library was prepared with unique molecular identifiers. TCRdb reanalysed the PCR reads using MiXCR and keeps one entry per CDR3 protein. The table lists some 300,000 distinct CDR3 sequences, less than 9.5% of them singletons. Notes on this clonotype: Its specificity is not known.

The V and J genes are TRBV7-2 and TRBJ1-2, with D possibly TRBD1 on 6 matching bases. The source of this sequence is a female patient aged 2-15 years who had a stem cell transplant for Fanconi anemia, so the T cells may come from the graft donor. Specimen: peripheral blood, collected 360 days after TCRalphabeta/CD19-depleted stem cell transplant. The CDR3 reads CASSLSTSGAGGYTF. The CDR3 DNA sequence: TGTGCCAGCAGCTTAAGTACGTCAGGGGCTGGGGGCTACACCTTC.